This T cell receptor (beta chain) is drawn from a study of blood T cell repertoires in COVID-19 (dated by TCRdb to 2018 to 2020). Concerning the study at large: Samples covering the acute and convalescent phases of COVID-19 were provided by collaborators in the United States, Italy and Spain. The prospective study material was composed of cDNA or gDNA derived from T cells, B-cell-depleted T cells, or PBMCs. Deeply sampled blood TCRbeta repertoires from subjects exposed to, actively infected with, or recovered from COVID-19 were included in the dataset. A freely available public database, intended as a resource for researchers studying the immune response to SARS-CoV-2, is where the repertoires were released. The samples were drawn from the first 160 participants of the ongoing ImmuneRACE study and from 1,200 or so subjects provided by 6 global collaborators. A de-identified subject ID, COVID-19 status, age in years and sex were almost always included in the sample metadata. Where available, HLA class I and class II types were obtained from metadata supplied by the sample provider rather than from assay-based typing.

What the research found in general, with its limitations: The quantity of clinical and demographic metadata differed by source and by participant and was supplied without curation.

This clone is classified as medium-sized (0.01 to 0.1%). What this receptor recognizes is not known. Base qualities are not at hand, and no much larger clone is one base apart. One collaborating source in Seattle enrolled patients while the patients were actively infected and followed the patients over time throughout the course of disease. Collaborating institutions collected whole blood in K2EDTA tubes following their own protocols. For TCRbeta analysis, collaborators shipped samples in one of three forms: frozen whole blood, isolated PBMCs, or DNA extracted from either of those sample types. TCRbeta CDR3 regions were amplified from genomic DNA using the immunoSEQ Assay, a bias-controlled multiplex PCR. Under the source paper's analysis protocol: The number of nucleated cells in each sample was estimated from the amplification of reference gene primers within the assay. To quantify the absolute abundance of each unique TCRbeta CDR3 rearrangement, sequence reads were collapsed and filtered. For each sample, productive Simpson clonality was calculated by taking the square root of Simpson's diversity index across productive rearrangements. Imported from immuneACCESS, the table was reduced by TCRdb to in-frame sequences with V and J called. These copies leave out some clones; in studies compared against another copy, an unresolved V gene accounts for under half, and the cause of the remainder is not known. V and J calls and clone size come straight from that table; D and trimming were deduced from the DNA. A total of just over 150,000 clones appear in this sample, 92% of them only once. About 5.3% of the sample rests with the top ten.

Via the germline V gene, CDR1 is SGHTA and CDR2 FQGTGA. Counted from cysteine to phenylalanine, this CDR3 has 15 amino acids. Only CDR3 DNA remains: 45 bases, in frame from the first base. V gives up 4 bases and J gives up 0 bases, and the segment between their germline ends measures 9 bases. The sequencing input was peripheral blood. The receptor chain draws on TRBV7-3 and TRBJ2-2, with a tentative D gene TRBD1 over 6 matching bases. This TCR derives from a man aged 30-40 years with COVID-19, enrolled during active disease. The CDR3 region reads CASSSGTTNTGELFF. In nucleotides, the sequence is TGTGCCAGCAGCTCCGGGACAACGAACACCGGGGAGCTGTTTTTT.